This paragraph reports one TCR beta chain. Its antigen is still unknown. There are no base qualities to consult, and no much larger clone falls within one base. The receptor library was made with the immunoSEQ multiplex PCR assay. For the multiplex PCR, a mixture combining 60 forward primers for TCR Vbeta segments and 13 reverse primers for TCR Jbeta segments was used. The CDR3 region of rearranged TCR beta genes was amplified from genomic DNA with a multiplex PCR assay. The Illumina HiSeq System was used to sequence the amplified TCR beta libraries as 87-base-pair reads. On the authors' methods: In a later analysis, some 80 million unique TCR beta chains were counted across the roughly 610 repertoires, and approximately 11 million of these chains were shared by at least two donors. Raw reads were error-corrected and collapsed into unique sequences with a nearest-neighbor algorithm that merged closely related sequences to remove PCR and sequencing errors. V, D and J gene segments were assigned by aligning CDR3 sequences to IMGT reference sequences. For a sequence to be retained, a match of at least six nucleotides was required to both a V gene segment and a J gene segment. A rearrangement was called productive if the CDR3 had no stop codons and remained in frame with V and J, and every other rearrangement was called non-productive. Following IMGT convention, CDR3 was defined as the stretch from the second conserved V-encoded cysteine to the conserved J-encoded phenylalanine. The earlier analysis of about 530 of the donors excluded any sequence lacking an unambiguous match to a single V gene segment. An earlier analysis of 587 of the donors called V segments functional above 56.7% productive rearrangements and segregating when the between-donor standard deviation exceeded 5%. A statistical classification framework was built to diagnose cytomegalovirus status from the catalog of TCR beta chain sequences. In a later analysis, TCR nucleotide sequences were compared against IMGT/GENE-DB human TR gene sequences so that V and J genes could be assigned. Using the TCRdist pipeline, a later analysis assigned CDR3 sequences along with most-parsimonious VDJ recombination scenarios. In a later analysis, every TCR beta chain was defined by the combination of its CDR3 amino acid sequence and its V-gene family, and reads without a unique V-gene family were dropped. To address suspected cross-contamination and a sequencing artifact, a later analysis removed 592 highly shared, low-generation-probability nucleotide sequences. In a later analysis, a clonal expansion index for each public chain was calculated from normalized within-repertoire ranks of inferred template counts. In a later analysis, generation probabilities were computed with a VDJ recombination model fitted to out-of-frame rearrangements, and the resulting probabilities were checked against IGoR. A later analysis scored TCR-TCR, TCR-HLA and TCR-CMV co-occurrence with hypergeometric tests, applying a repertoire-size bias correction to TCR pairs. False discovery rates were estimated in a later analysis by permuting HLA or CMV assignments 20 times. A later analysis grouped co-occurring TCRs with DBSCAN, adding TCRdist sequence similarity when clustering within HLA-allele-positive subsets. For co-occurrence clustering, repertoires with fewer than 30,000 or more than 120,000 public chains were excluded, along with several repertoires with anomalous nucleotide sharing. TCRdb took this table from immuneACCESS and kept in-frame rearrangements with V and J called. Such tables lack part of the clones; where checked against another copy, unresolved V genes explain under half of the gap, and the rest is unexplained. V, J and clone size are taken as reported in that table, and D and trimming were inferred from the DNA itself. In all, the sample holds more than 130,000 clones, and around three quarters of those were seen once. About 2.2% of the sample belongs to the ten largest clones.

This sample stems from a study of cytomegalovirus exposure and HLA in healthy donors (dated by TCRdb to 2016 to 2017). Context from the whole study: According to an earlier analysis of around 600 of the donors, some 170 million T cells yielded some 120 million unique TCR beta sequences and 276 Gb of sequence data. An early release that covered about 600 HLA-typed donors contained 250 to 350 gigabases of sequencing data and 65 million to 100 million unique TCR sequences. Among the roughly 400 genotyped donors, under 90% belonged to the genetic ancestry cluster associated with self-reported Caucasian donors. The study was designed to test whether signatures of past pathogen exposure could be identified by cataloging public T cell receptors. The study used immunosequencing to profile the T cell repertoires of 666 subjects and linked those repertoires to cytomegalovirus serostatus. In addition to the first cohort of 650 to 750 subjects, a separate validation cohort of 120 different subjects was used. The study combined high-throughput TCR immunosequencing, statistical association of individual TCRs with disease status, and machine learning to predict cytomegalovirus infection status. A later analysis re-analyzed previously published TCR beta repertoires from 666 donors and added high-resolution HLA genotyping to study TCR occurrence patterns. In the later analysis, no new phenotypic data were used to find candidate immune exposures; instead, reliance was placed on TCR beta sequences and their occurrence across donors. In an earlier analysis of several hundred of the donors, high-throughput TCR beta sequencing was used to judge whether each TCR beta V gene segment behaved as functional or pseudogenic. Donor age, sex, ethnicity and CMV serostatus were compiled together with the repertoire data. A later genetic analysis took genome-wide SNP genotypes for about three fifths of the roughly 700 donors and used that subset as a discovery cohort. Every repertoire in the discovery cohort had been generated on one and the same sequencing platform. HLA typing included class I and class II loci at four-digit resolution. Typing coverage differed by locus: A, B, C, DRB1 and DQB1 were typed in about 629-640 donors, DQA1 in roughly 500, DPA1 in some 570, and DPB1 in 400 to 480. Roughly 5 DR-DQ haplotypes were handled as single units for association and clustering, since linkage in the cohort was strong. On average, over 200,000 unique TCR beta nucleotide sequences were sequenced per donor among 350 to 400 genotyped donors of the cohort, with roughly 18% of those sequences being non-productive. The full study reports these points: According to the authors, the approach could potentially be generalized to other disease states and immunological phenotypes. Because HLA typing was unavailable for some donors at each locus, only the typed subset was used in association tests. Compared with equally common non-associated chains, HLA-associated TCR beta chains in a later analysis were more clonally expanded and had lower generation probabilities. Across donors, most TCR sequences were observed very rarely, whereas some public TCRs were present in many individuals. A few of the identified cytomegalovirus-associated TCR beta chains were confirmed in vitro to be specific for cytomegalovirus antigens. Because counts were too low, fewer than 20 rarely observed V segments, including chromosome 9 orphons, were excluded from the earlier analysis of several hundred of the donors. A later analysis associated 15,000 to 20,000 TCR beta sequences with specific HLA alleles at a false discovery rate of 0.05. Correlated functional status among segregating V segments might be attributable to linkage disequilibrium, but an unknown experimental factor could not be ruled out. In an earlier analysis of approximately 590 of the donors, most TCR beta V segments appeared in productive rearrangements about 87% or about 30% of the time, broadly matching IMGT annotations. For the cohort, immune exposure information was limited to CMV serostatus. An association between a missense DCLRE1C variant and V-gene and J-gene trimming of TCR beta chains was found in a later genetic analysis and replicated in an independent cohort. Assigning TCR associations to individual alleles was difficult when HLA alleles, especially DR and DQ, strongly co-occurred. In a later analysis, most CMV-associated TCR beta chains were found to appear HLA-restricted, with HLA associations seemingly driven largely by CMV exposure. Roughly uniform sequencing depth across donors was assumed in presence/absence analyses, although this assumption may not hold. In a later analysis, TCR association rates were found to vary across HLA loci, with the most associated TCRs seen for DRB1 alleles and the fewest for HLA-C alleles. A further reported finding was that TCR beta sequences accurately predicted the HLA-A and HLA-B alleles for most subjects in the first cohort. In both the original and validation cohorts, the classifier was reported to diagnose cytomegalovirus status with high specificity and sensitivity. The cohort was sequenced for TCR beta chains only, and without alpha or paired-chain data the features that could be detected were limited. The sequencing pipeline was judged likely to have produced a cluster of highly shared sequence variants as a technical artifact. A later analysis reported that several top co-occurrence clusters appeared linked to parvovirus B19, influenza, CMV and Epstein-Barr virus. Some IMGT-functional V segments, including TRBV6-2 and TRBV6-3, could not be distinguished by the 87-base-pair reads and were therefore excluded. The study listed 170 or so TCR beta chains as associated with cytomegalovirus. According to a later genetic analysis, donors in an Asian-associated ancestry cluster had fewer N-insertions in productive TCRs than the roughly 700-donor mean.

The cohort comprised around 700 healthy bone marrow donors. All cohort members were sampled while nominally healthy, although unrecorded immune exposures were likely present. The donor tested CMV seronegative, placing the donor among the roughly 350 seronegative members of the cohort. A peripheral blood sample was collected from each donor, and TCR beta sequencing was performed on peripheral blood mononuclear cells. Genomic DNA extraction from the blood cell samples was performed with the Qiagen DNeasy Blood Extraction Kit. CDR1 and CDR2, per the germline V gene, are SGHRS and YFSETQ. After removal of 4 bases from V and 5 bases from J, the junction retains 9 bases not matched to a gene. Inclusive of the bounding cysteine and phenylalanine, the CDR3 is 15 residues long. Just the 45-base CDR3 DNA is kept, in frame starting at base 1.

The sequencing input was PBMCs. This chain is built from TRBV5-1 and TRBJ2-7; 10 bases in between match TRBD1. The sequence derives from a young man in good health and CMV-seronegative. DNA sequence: TGCGCCAGCAGCCCCTCCGGGACAGGGGTAGACGAGCAGTACTTC. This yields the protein CASSPSGTGVDEQYF.